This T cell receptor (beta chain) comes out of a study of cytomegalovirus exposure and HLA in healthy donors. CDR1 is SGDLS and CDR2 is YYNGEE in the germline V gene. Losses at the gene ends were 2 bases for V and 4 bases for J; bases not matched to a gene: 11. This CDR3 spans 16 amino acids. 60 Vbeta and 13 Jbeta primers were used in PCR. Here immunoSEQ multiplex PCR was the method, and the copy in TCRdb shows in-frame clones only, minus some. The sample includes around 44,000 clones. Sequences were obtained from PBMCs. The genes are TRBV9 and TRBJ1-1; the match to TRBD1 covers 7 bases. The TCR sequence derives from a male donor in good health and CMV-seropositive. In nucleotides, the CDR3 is TGTGCCAGCAGCGTCATAACCGGGACAGAGGGCACTGAAGCTTTCTTT. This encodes CASSVITGTEGTEAFF.